The rows below give T cell receptor beta chains drawn from one sample of a study of cytomegalovirus exposure and HLA in healthy donors. Profiling relied on immunoSEQ multiplex PCR, and the TCRdb table lists in-frame clones only, not all of them. In the table there are about 100,000 clones, around two thirds of which are singletons. The sample comprised PBMCs. The receptors here all came from a man aged 25 to 40 in good health and CMV-seropositive. The CDR3 runs from the conserved cysteine through the conserved F or W. D genes are given only for firm matches. Expanded clones are given a class, and other clones once, few, many or no size at all.

CASSLDHRRKLATTNEKLFF,TGTGCCAGCAGCTTGGATCATCGGCGGAAGCTGGCCACAACTAATGAAAAACTGTTTTTT,TRBJ1-4,TRBV5-5,-,-
CASAGVFGQPQHF,TGTGCCAGCGCAGGCGTCTTTGGACAGCCCCAGCATTTT,TRBJ1-5,TRBV6-1,-,-
CASSEAGGDGTQYF,TGTGCCAGCAGTGAAGCGGGGGGTGACGGGACCCAGTACTTC,TRBJ2-5,TRBV2,-,-
CASSLFHNEAFF,TGTGCCAGCAGCTTATTCCACAATGAAGCTTTCTTT,TRBJ1-1,TRBV11-2,-,-
CASSIVSANYGYTF,TGTGCCAGTAGTATAGTCTCCGCGAACTATGGCTACACCTTC,TRBJ1-2,TRBV19,-,-
CASSLRAGVETQYF,TGTGCCAGCAGCTTAAGAGCGGGGGTAGAGACCCAGTACTTC,TRBJ2-5,TRBV5-6,-,TRBD2
CASSQGTRGNQPQHF,TGCGCCAGCAGCCAAGGGACGAGGGGCAATCAGCCCCAGCATTTT,TRBJ1-5,TRBV4-1,few,-
CASGLTGGLANYGYTF,TGTGCTAGTGGTTTGACAGGGGGCCTAGCTAACTATGGCTACACCTTC,TRBJ1-2,TRBV12-5,-,TRBD1
CASSSGTGGLDTQYF,TGCGCCAGCAGCTCCGGGACAGGGGGTCTGGATACGCAGTATTTT,TRBJ2-3,TRBV5-1,-,TRBD1
CASEGWSTGPWEGRNTIYF,TGTGCCAGCGAGGGATGGAGCACAGGGCCCTGGGAGGGAAGAAACACCATATATTTT,TRBJ1-3,TRBV2,-,-